A selection of T cell receptor beta chains follows, all from one sample in a study of vaccination and CD4 T cells after COVID-19. Their antigen targets remain unknown. TCRdb reprocessed the PCR reads with MiXCR, giving one entry per CDR3 protein. Among 13,000 or so distinct CDR3 sequences, 62% were seen once, and the ten largest hold about 12%. Sequencing used CD4+ T cells from blood, cultured in vitro. These receptors originate from a human donor who had recovered from COVID-19. Each CDR3 is given with its conserved first and last residue. The order of the fields is V gene, CDR3 protein.

TRBV6-5	CASSYRANYGYTF
TRBV10-3	CAIREDRNNYGYTF
TRBV24-1	CATSDGTGGLAGGTEQYF
TRBV7-2	CASSWDRGLNYEQYF
TRBV4-3	CASSQDHSGNIQYF
TRBV7-9	CASSLVRLAGAHNTGELFF
TRBV30	CAWRGQSHQPQHF
TRBV6-4	CASSLGIGAGVTGELFF
TRBV28	CASSLTPGPYEQYF
TRBV20-1	CSVPGGTGDASEQYF
TRBV6-4	CASSDGGSTDTQYF
TRBV20-1	CSGAVSETQYF
TRBV7-8	CASSDGSNQPQHF
TRBV6-1	CASREDRNYGYTF
TRBV11-1	CASSPQWGGSTEAFF
TRBV7-2	CASTSDSSYEQYF
TRBV7-2	CASSLAPGHTDTQYF
TRBV6-1	CASSETLLTDTQYF
TRBV7-9	CASSRTQGKTQYF
TRBV2	CASSKRTGGYGYTF
TRBV24-1	CATSGTGYGYTF
TRBV28	CASSRQGPSYEQYF
TRBV7-3	CASSPGAGVGNEQFF
TRBV20-1	CSALKLAASYEQYF
TRBV20-1	CSSWTSGSYQETQYF
TRBV30	CAWRNGGSYGYTF
TRBV12-3/TRBV12-4	CASSPSAGRSPLHF
TRBV29-1	CSVEVEYTEAFF
TRBV6-1	CASSGQADSYNEQFF
TRBV24-1	CATSDSTRWGHVSREAFF
TRBV7-6	CASSFGQGLSYEQYF
TRBV5-1	CASSLAAGDQPQHF
TRBV6-5	CASSYGTGVLNTEAFF
TRBV6-1	CASSLENEQFF
TRBV7-2	CASSLGQGGQPQHF
TRBV6-2/TRBV6-3	CASSSKVLEAFF
TRBV10-3	CATSDESRGGPTDTQYF
TRBV6-1	CASTAGKLRGNQPQHF
TRBV20-1	CSARAGGTYNEQFF
TRBV6-5	CASSYGRFRELFF
TRBV25-1	CASSGNRVRGRVYGYTF
TRBV19	CASSLMLGLAYEQYF
TRBV10-2	CASSESRWKVTSTDTQYF
TRBV20-1	CSASPGGLYEQYF
TRBV7-2	CASSFYRNEAFF
TRBV20-1	CSAFARGRYNEQFF
TRBV19	CASSIPYSNQPQHF
TRBV28	CASSLFGVTYEQYF
TRBV12-3/TRBV12-4	CASQGTPNTEAFF
TRBV6-2/TRBV6-3	CASSDPGQEAFF